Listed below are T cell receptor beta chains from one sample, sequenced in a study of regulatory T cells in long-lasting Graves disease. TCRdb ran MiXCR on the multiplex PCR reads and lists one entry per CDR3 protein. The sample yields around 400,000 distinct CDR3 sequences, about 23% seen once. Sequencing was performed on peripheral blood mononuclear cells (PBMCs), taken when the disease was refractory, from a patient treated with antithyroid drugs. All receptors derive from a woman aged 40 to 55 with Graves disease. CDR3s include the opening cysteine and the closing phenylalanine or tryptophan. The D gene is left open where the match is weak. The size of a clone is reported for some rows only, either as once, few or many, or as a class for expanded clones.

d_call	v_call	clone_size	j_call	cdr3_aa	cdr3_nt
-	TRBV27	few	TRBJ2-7	CASSRKTGYEQYF	TGTGCCAGCAGTAGAAAGACCGGGTACGAGCAGTACTTC
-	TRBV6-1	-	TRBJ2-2	CASSEDFGTGELFF	TGTGCCAGCAGTGAAGACTTCGGCACCGGGGAGCTGTTTTTT
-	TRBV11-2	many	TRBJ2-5	CASSLRPQETQYF	TGTGCCAGCAGCTTACGACCACAAGAGACCCAGTACTTC
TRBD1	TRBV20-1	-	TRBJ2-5	CSARDLTGTQETQYF	TGCAGTGCTAGAGACTTGACAGGGACGCAAGAGACCCAGTACTTC
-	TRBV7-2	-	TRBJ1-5	CASSRTAGVAQHF	TGTGCCAGCAGCCGGACGGCCGGGGTGGCCCAGCATTTT
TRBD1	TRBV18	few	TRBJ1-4	CASSPDRALTNEKLFF	TGTGCCAGCTCACCGGACAGGGCATTAACTAATGAAAAACTGTTTTTT
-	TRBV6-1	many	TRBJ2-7	CASSPGLYEQYF	TGTGCCAGCAGCCCCGGTTTATACGAGCAGTACTTC
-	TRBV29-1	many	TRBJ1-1	CSVQANTEAFF	TGCAGCGTTCAGGCGAACACTGAAGCTTTCTTT
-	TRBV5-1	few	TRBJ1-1	CASSFFGAGYQNTEAFF	TGCGCCAGCAGCTTTTTTGGGGCAGGGTATCAGAACACTGAAGCTTTCTTT
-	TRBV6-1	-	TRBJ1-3	CASTMGIPGSGNTIYF	TGTGCCAGCACCATGGGGATTCCAGGCTCTGGAAACACCATATATTTT
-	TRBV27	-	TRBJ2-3	CASSLWQGGDTQYF	TGTGCCAGCAGTTTATGGCAGGGCGGAGATACGCAGTATTTT
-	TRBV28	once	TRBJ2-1	CASSGWTANEQFF	TGTGCCAGCAGTGGGTGGACTGCCAATGAGCAGTTCTTC
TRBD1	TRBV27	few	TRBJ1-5	CASSGGQSWQPQHF	TGTGCCAGCAGTGGGGGACAGTCATGGCAGCCCCAGCATTTT
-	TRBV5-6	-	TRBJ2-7	CASKGTAYEQYF	TGTGCCAGCAAAGGCACAGCCTACGAGCAGTACTTC
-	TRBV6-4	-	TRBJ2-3	CASGVSDTQYF	TGTGCCAGCGGGGTCTCAGATACGCAGTATTTT
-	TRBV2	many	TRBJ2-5	CASLSGTQETQYF	TGTGCCAGCCTGTCGGGGACCCAAGAGACCCAGTACTTC
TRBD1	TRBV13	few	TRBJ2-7	CASSLRIGDRDEQYF	TGTGCCAGCAGCTTGAGGATAGGGGACAGGGACGAGCAGTACTTC
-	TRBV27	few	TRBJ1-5	CASSFLQQLSNQPQHF	TGTGCCAGCAGTTTTTTACAGCAACTTAGCAATCAGCCCCAGCATTTT
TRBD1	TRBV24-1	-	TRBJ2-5	CATSDSDRGGLETQYF	TGTGCCACCAGTGATTCGGACAGGGGCGGGTTGGAGACCCAGTACTTC
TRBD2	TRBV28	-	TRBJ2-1	CASRTSLQEFF	TGTGCCAGCAGGACTAGCCTACAGGAGTTCTTC
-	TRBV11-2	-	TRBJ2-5	CASSVSGTPNF	TGTGCCAGCAGCGTATCCGGGACCCCGAACTTC
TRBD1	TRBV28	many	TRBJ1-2	CASRTGTGLGYGYTF	TGTGCCAGCAGAACCGGGACAGGGTTAGGCTATGGCTACACCTTC